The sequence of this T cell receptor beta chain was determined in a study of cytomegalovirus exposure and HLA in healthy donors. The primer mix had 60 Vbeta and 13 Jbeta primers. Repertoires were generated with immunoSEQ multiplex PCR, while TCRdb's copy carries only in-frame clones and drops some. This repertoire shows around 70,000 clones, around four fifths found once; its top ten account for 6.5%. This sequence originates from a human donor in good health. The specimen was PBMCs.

CDR3 amino acids: CAWRSREGDSYEQYF. In nucleotides, the CDR3 is TGTGCCTGGAGAAGCCGGGAGGGGGACTCCTACGAGCAGTACTTC. J is TRBJ2-7 and V is TRBV30; TRBD2 matches 8 bases. CDR1 and CDR2 (germline): GTSNPN, SVGIG (reference sequence). V lost 3 bases and J lost 0; bases outside the gene matches: 7. The length of the CDR3 is 15 residues.